Listed below are T cell receptor beta chains from one sample, sequenced in a study of human T cells and chemical hapten exposure. TCRdb re-called the 5' RACE reads with MiXCR, one entry per CDR3 protein. The table shows more than 75,000 distinct CDR3 sequences, with around a sixth occurring only once. These receptors all stem from a female donor in good health. The CDR3 runs from the conserved cysteine through the conserved F or W. A D gene is named only where the DNA matches it firmly. Size tells how often a clone was seen (once, few, many) or the class of an expanded clone, and some rows leave it out.

clone_size,d_call,v_call,j_call,cdr3_aa,cdr3_nt
few,TRBD1,TRBV6-2/TRBV6-3,TRBJ1-1,CASSAHRGVDTEAFF,TGTGCCAGCAGTGCTCACAGGGGTGTGGACACTGAAGCTTTCTTT
few,-,TRBV5-4,TRBJ1-1,CASSLPSGGTEAFF,TGTGCCAGCAGCCTGCCGTCTGGGGGGACTGAAGCTTTCTTT
many,-,TRBV5-1,TRBJ2-3,CASSFTGRSTGTDTQYF,TGCGCCAGCAGCTTCACAGGTCGTAGTACTGGCACAGATACGCAGTATTTT
few,TRBD1,TRBV29-1,TRBJ2-6,CSVEGVGGQGPSANVLTF,TGCAGCGTTGAAGGCGTGGGAGGACAGGGGCCGTCGGCCAACGTCCTGACTTTC
-,-,TRBV20-1,TRBJ1-1,CSARVKRSTEAFF,TGCAGTGCTAGAGTAAAGCGGAGCACTGAAGCTTTCTTT
-,-,TRBV28,TRBJ2-5,CASRVGVVDPQETQYF,TGTGCCAGCAGGGTGGGGGTAGTCGACCCCCAAGAGACCCAGTACTTC
-,-,TRBV20-1,TRBJ1-5,CSALTGLNQPQHF,TGCAGTGCGCTGACAGGATTGAATCAGCCCCAGCATTTT
-,-,TRBV27,TRBJ2-1,CASSPRSILSSYNEQFF,TGTGCCAGCAGTCCCCGTTCGATCCTGAGCTCCTACAATGAGCAGTTCTTC
few,-,TRBV20-1,TRBJ1-1,CSARTPGNTEAFF,TGCAGTGCTAGAACCCCAGGGAACACTGAAGCTTTCTTT
-,-,TRBV18,TRBJ2-3,CASRNPDTQYF,TGTGCCAGCCGAAACCCAGATACGCAGTATTTT
-,TRBD1,TRBV5-1,TRBJ2-1,CASSSARGKFF,TGCGCCAGCAGCTCCGCCAGGGGGAAGTTCTTC
few,TRBD2,TRBV20-1,TRBJ2-7,CSVPSGVSSYEQYF,TGCAGTGTTCCCAGCGGGGTAAGCTCCTACGAGCAGTACTTC
-,-,TRBV20-1,TRBJ2-7,CSAGGQEGNEQYF,TGCAGTGCTGGCGGGCAGGAGGGGAACGAGCAGTACTTC
few,TRBD2,TRBV3-1,TRBJ2-5,CASSSGLAGGGETQYF,TGTGCCAGCAGCTCCGGACTAGCTGGGGGGGGCGAGACCCAGTACTTC
-,-,TRBV28,TRBJ2-7,CASREGGGSYEQYF,TGTGCCAGCAGGGAGGGTGGAGGATCCTACGAGCAGTACTTC
few,TRBD2,TRBV12-3/TRBV12-4,TRBJ2-1,CASRTSGYNEQFF,TGTGCCAGTAGGACTAGCGGCTACAATGAGCAGTTCTTC
-,-,TRBV5-1,TRBJ1-2,CASSLDRTYGYTF,TGTGCCAGCAGTCTTGACAGGACCTATGGCTACACCTTC
many,-,TRBV7-2,TRBJ1-5,CASSSRGGGHQPQHF,TGTGCCAGCAGCTCCAGGGGAGGTGGGCATCAGCCCCAGCATTTT
few,TRBD1,TRBV28,TRBJ2-3,CASSRDRGYTDTQYF,TGTGCCAGCAGCCGGGACAGGGGGTACACAGATACGCAGTATTTT
many,-,TRBV29-1,TRBJ1-1,CSVEYTDSQAFF,TGCAGCGTTGAATATACGGACTCCCAAGCTTTCTTT
few,-,TRBV20-1,TRBJ1-5,CSVPLRPTRSNQPQHF,TGCAGTGTTCCCCTCCGCCCTACACGGAGCAATCAGCCCCAGCATTTT
-,-,TRBV7-9,TRBJ2-7,CASSLVAGRATSYEQYF,TGTGCCAGCAGCTTAGTCGCGGGCAGGGCCACATCCTACGAGCAGTACTTC
many,TRBD2,TRBV5-5,TRBJ2-3,CASSYSAVSGGAPDTQYF,TGTGCCAGCAGCTATTCTGCCGTCAGCGGGGGGGCCCCAGATACGCAGTATTTT
few,TRBD1,TRBV5-4,TRBJ2-1,CASSRGQDSYNEQFF,TGTGCCAGCAGCAGGGGACAGGACTCCTACAATGAGCAGTTCTTC
few,-,TRBV2,TRBJ1-4,CASSDGQGSGKLFF,TGTGCCAGCAGTGATGGGCAGGGGTCTGGAAAACTGTTTTTT
few,-,TRBV7-9,TRBJ2-3,CASTSGPSTDTQYF,TGTGCCAGCACCTCAGGTCCTAGCACAGATACGCAGTATTTT
-,-,TRBV11-2,TRBJ2-7,CASSLGGVNSYEQYF,TGTGCCAGCAGCTTAGGGGGGGTCAACTCCTACGAGCAGTACTTC
-,TRBD1,TRBV6-5,TRBJ1-1,CASRDRGLTEAFF,TGTGCCAGCAGGGACAGGGGGCTTACTGAAGCTTTCTTT
-,-,TRBV6-1,TRBJ2-4,CASRLNDKNIQYF,TGTGCCAGCAGACTCAACGACAAAAACATTCAGTACTTC
-,-,TRBV7-9,TRBJ2-7,CASSVAEAPSFF,TGTGCCAGCAGCGTAGCAGAGGCGCCCTCTTTCTTC
many,TRBD1,TRBV12-3/TRBV12-4,TRBJ2-1,CASSHPSGQGILMSSYNEQFF,TGTGCCAGCAGTCATCCCTCGGGACAGGGGATACTCATGAGCTCCTACAATGAGCAGTTCTTC